Listed below are T cell receptor beta chains from one sample, sequenced in a study of T cells in Graves' hyperthyroidism and ophthalmopathy. TCRdb analysed the multiplex PCR reads with MiXCR anew, one entry per CDR3 protein. The sample includes 620,000 or so distinct CDR3 sequences, approximately 15% of them seen just once. The sequenced sample was blood. Receptors were obtained from a woman in her fifties or sixties with Graves' ophthalmopathy. CDR3s include the opening cysteine and the closing phenylalanine or tryptophan. The order of the fields is D gene, V gene, clone size, CDR3 length, J gene, CDR3 DNA, CDR3 protein. D genes are given only for firm matches. A row's size may be missing; if present it is once, few, many or a size class.

.	TRBV11-2	many	15	TRBJ2-1	TGTGCCAGCAGCTTAGAGTCCCTGAACTACAATGAGCAGTTCTTC	CASSLESLNYNEQFF
.	TRBV4-1	.	15	TRBJ2-1	TGCGCCAGCAGCCAAGTATCAGGGAGGTTCGATGAGCAGTTCTTC	CASSQVSGRFDEQFF
.	TRBV20-1	many	12	TRBJ2-7	TGCAGTGCTAGAGATTTGGAAAGGGAGCAGTACTTC	CSARDLEREQYF
.	TRBV13	many	13	TRBJ2-1	TGTGCCAGCAGCATAAAACTATACAATGAGCAGTTCTTC	CASSIKLYNEQFF
.	TRBV5-5	.	16	TRBJ1-5	TGTGCCAGCAGCCTGTATGGGCTGGAGAGCAATCAGCCCCAGCATTTT	CASSLYGLESNQPQHF
.	TRBV3-1	many	13	TRBJ2-1	TGTGCCAGCGATGCGGGATCATATAATGAGCAGTTCTTC	CASDAGSYNEQFF
TRBD2	TRBV11-1	.	17	TRBJ2-1	TGTGCCAGCAGCCAAGGCGACCAAGCGGGAGGTTTAGAGACCCAGTTCTTC	CASSQGDQAGGLETQFF
.	TRBV2	.	16	TRBJ2-3	TGTGCCAGCAGTGACTCTTCGGGGTATAGCGGAGATACGCAGTATTTT	CASSDSSGYSGDTQYF
.	TRBV20-1	many	13	TRBJ2-5	TGCAGTGCTAGGAGGGCAGTCCAAGAGACCCAGTACTTC	CSARRAVQETQYF
TRBD2	TRBV6-2/TRBV6-3	.	16	TRBJ2-3	TGTGCCGCCCCGCCGCGGACTAGCGGACCCACAGATACGCAGTATTTT	CAAPPRTSGPTDTQYF
.	TRBV5-1	many	11	TRBJ2-7	TGCGCCAGCAGCTTGGAAGACGTGCAGTACTTC	CASSLEDVQYF
.	TRBV12-3/TRBV12-4	many	16	TRBJ1-1	TGTGCCAGCAGTCCCTTCCCACAGGGCTCGAACACTGAAGCTTTCTTT	CASSPFPQGSNTEAFF
TRBD2	TRBV2	many	14	TRBJ2-2	TGTGCCAGCAGTCGGACTAGCGGGGGGGTGGAGCTGTTTTTT	CASSRTSGGVELFF
.	TRBV7-6	.	16	TRBJ1-1	TGTGTCAGCAGCTTATCCCCCCGGGATGATCACACTGAAGCTTTCTTT	CVSSLSPRDDHTEAFF
TRBD2	TRBV6-1	few	14	TRBJ2-1	TGTGCCGTGAGGACTAGCGGGTTGTACAATGAGCAGTTCTTC	CAVRTSGLYNEQFF
TRBD2	TRBV7-2	many	14	TRBJ2-1	TGTGCCAGCAGCTTGATAGCGGGGCACAATGAGCAGTTCTTC	CASSLIAGHNEQFF
.	TRBV19	few	13	TRBJ1-4	TGTGCCAGTAGCCCGGGGACACATGAAAAACTGTTTTTT	CASSPGTHEKLFF
.	TRBV18	many	16	TRBJ2-7	TGTGCCAGCTCACCACCGAGAGAAGGGAATCGGTACGAGCAGTACTTC	CASSPPREGNRYEQYF
TRBD2	TRBV2	many	20	TRBJ2-5	TGTGCCAGCAGTGAAGTAAGAAGGTCCTGGACTAGCGGAGAGGAAGAGACCCAGTACTTC	CASSEVRRSWTSGEEETQYF
TRBD2	TRBV6-4	few	16	TRBJ2-3	TGTGCCAGCAGTGACACCGGGACTAGTGGTCTAGATACGCAGTATTTT	CASSDTGTSGLDTQYF
TRBD2	TRBV10-3	many	17	TRBJ2-5	TGTGCCATCAGTGATCCTGAGACTAGCGGGATTCAAGAGACCCAGTACTTC	CAISDPETSGIQETQYF
.	TRBV11-2	many	15	TRBJ2-6	TGTGCCAGCAGCCAAGGAGGGTCTGGGGCCAACGTCCTGACTTTC	CASSQGGSGANVLTF
.	TRBV6-2/TRBV6-3	.	14	TRBJ1-1	TGTGCCAGCATCACCGGGACTGCGAACACTGAAGCTTTCTTT	CASITGTANTEAFF
TRBD1	TRBV20-1	many	15	TRBJ2-2	TGCAGTGCTAGTTTCCCAGGGGGTATCACCGGGGAGCTGTTTTTT	CSASFPGGITGELFF
TRBD2	TRBV20-1	many	16	TRBJ2-1	TGCAGTGCCAGGAAGGGGGCGACTAGCGGGAGGAATGAGCAGTTCTTC	CSARKGATSGRNEQFF
.	TRBV6-5	many	13	TRBJ2-5	TGTGCCAGCAGTTTACTCATGAGGGAGACCCAGTACTTC	CASSLLMRETQYF